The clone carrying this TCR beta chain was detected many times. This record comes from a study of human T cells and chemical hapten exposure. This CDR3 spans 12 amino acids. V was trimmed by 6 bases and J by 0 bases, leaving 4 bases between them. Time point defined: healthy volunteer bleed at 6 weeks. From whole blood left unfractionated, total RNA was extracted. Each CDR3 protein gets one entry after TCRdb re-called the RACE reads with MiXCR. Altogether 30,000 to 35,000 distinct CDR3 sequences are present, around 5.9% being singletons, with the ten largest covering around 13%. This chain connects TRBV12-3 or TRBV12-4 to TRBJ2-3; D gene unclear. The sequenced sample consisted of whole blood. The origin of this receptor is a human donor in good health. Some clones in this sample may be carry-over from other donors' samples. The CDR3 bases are TGTGCCAGCAGATTTAGCACAGATACGCAGTATTTT. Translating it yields CASRFSTDTQYF.